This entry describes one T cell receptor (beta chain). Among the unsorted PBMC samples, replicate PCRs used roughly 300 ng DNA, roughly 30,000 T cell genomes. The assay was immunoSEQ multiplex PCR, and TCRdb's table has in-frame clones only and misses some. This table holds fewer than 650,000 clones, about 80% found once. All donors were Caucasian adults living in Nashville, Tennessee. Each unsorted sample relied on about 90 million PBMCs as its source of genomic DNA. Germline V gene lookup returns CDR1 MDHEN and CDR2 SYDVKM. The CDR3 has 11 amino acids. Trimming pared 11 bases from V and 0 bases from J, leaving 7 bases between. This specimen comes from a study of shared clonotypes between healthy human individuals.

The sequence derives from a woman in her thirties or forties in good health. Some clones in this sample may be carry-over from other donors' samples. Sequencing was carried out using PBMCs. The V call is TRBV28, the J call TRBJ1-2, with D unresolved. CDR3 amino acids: CALLTNYGYTF. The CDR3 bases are TGTGCCTTACTAACTAACTATGGCTACACCTTC.